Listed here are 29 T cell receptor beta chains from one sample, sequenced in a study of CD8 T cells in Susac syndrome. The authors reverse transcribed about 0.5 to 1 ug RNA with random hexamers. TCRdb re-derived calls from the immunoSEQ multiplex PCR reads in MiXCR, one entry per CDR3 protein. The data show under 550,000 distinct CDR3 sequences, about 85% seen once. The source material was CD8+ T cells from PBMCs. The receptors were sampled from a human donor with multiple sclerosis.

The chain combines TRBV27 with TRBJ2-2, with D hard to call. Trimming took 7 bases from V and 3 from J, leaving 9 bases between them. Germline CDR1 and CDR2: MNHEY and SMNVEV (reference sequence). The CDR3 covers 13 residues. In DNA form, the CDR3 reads TGTGCCAGCAAAAGGTTGGACACCGGGGAGCTGTTTTTT. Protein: CASKRLDTGELFF.

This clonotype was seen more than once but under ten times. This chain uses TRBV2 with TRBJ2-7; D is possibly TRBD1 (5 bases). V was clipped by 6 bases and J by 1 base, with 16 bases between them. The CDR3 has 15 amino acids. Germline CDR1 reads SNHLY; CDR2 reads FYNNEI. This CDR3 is CASRERTGYSYEQYF. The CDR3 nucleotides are TGTGCCAGCAGGGAGCGCACAGGCTATTCCTACGAGCAGTACTTC. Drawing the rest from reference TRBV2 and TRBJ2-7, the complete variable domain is EPEVTQTPSHQVTQMGQEVILRCVPISNHLYFYWYRQILGQKVEFLVSFYNNEISEKSEIFDDQFSVERPDGSNFTLKIRSTKLEDSAMYFCASRERTGYSYEQYFGPGTRLTVT.

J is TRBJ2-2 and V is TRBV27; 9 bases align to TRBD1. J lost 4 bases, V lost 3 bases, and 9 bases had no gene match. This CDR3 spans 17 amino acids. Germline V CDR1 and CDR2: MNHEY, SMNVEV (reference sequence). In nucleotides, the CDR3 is TGTGCCAGCAGTTTCCTGGGGGGGACAGGGAGCACCGGGGAGCTGTTTTTT. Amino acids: CASSFLGGTGSTGELFF.

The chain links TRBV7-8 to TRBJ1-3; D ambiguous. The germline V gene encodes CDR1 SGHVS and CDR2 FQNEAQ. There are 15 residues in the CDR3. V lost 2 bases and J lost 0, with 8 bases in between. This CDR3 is CASSLRGYSGNTIYF. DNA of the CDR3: TGTGCCAGCAGCTTACGGGGATACTCTGGAAACACCATATATTTT.

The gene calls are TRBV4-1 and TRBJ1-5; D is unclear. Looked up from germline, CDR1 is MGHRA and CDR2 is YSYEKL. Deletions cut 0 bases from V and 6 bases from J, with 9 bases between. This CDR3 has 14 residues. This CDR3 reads CASSQDAGVQPQHF. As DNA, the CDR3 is TGCGCCAGCAGCCAAGATGCCGGGGTTCAGCCCCAGCATTTT.

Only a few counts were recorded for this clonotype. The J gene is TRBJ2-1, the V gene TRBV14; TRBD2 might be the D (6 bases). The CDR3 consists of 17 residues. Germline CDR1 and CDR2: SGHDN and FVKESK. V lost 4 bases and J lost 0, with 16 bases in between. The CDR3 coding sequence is TGTGCCAGCAGCCCCCCGCTGGGACTCAGCTCCTACAATGAGCAGTTCTTC. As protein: CASSPPLGLSSYNEQFF.

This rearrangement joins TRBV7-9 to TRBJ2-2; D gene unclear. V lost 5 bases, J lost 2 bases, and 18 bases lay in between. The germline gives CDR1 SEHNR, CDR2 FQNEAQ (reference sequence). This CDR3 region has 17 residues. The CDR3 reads CASSLGGLRTNTGELFF. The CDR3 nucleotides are TGTGCCAGCAGCCTCGGTGGTCTGCGAACCAACACCGGGGAGCTGTTTTTT. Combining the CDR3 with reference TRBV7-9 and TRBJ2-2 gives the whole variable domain DTGVSQNPRHKITKRGQNVTFRCDPISEHNRLYWYRQTLGQGPEFLTYFQNEAQLEKSRLLSDRFSAERPKGSFSTLEIQRTEQGDSAMYLCASSLGGLRTNTGELFFGEGSRLTVL.

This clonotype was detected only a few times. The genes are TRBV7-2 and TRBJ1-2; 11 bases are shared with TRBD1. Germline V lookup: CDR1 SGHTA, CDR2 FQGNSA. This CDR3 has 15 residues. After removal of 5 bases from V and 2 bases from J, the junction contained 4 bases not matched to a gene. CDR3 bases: TGTGCCAGCAGCCCGGGACAGGGGGGAAACTATGGCTACACCTTC. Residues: CASSPGQGGNYGYTF.

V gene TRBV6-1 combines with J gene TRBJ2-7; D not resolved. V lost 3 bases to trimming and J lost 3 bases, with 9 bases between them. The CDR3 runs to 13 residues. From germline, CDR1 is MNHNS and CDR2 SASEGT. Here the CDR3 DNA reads TGTGCCAGCAGTGAGGGCCCAGACTACGAGCAGTACTTC. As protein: CASSEGPDYEQYF.

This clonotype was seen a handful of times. The CDR3 DNA reads TGTGCCAGCAGTGAAGCGGGTATGTCCTACGAGCAGTACTTC. Protein product: CASSEAGMSYEQYF. The chain employs TRBV6-1 and TRBJ2-7; D uncertain. Deletions cut 0 bases from V and 1 base from J, with 7 bases between. There are 14 residues in the CDR3. Germline V gene lookup returns CDR1 MNHNS and CDR2 SASEGT.

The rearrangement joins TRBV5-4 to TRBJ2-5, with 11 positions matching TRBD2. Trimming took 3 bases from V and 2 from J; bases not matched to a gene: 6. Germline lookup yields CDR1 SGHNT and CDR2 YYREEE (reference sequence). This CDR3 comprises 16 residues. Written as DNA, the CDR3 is TGTGCCAGCAGCTCTCCGGGACTAGCGGTTCAAGAGACCCAGTACTTC. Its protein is CASSSPGLAVQETQYF.

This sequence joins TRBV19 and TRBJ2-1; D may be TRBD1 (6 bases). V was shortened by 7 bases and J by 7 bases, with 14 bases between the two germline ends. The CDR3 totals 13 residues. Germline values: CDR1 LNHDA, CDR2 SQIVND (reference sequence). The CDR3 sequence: CASNLGASNEQFF. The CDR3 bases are TGTGCCAGTAATCTGGGGGCCTCAAATGAGCAGTTCTTC.

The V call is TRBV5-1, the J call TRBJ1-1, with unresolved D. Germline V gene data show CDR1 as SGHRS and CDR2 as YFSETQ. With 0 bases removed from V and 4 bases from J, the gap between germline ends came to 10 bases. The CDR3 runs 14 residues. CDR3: CASSLEMEGTEAFF. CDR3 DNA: TGCGCCAGCAGCTTGGAAATGGAGGGCACTGAAGCTTTCTTT.

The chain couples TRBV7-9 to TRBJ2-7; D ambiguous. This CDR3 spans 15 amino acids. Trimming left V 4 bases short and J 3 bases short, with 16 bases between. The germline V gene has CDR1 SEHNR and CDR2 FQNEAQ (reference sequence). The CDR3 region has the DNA TGTGCCAGCAGCTCGCCCGCGTCCCGAGTCTACGAGCAGTACTTC. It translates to CASSSPASRVYEQYF.

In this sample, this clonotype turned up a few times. CDR3 DNA: TGTGCCAGTAGTACCGGGTCATCCTACGAGCAGTACTTC. This sequence encodes CASSTGSSYEQYF. The V call is TRBV27, the J call TRBJ2-7; D gene uncertain. The CDR3 length is 13 residues. The V gene lost 9 bases and the J gene lost 1 base, with 13 bases spanning the gap. Germline loops: CDR1 MNHEY, CDR2 SMNVEV (reference sequence).

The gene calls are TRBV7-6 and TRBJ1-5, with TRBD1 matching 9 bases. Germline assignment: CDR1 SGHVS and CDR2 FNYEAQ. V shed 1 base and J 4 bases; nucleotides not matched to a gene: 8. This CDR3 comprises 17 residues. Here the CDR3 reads CASSLEGGTGSNQPQHF. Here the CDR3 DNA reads TGTGCCAGCAGCTTAGAGGGGGGGACAGGGAGTAATCAGCCCCAGCATTTT.

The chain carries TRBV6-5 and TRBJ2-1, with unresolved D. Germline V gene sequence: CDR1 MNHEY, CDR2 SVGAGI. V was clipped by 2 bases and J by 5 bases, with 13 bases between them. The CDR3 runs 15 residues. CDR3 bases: TGTGCCAGCAGTTACGCGGCAGGCCAGCACAATGAGCAGTTCTTC. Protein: CASSYAAGQHNEQFF.

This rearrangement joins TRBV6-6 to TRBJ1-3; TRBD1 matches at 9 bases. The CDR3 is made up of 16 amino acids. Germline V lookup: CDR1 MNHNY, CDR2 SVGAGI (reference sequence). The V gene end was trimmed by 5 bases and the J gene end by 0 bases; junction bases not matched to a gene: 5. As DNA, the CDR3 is TGTGCCAGCAGTATATCGGACAGGGGCTCTGGAAACACCATATATTTT. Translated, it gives CASSISDRGSGNTIYF.

The CDR3 coding sequence is TGTGCCAGCAGTTTCGAGGCCGTGAACACTGAAGCTTTCTTT. It translates to CASSFEAVNTEAFF. The chain recombines TRBV28 with TRBJ1-1, with D unresolved. V lost 3 bases to trimming and J lost 0 bases, with 8 bases between them. The CDR3 covers 14 residues. Per germline, CDR1 MDHEN and CDR2 SYDVKM.

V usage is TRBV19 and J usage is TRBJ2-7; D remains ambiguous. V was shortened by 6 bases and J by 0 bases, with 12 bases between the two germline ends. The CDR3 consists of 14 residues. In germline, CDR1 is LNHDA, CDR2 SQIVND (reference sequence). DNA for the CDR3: TGTGCCAGTAGAACCCAGGTAAACTCCTACGAGCAGTACTTC. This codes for CASRTQVNSYEQYF.

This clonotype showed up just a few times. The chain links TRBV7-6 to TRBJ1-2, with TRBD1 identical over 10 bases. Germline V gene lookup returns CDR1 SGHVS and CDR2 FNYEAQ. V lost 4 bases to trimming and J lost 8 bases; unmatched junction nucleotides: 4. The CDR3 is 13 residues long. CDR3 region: CASSYGTGVGYTF. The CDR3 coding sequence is TGTGCCAGCAGCTATGGGACAGGGGTCGGCTACACCTTC.

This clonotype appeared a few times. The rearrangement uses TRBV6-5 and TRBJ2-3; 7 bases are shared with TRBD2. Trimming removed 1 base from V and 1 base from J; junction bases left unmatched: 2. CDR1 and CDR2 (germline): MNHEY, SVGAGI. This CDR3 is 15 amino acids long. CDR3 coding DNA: TGTGCCAGCAGTTACTTTGCGGGGGGCACAGATACGCAGTATTTT. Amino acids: CASSYFAGGTDTQYF.

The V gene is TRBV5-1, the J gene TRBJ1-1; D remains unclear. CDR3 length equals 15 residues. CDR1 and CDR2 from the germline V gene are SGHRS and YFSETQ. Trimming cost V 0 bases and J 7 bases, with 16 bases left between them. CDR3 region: CASSLAEGDFYEAFF. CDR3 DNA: TGCGCCAGCAGCTTGGCGGAGGGAGATTTTTATGAAGCTTTCTTT.

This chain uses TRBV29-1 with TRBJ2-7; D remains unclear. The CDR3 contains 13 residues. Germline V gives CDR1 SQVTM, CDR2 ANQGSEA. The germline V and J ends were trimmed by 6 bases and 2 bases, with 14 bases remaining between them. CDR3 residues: CSVAIETPYEQYF. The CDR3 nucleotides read TGCAGCGTAGCCATAGAGACACCCTACGAGCAGTACTTC.

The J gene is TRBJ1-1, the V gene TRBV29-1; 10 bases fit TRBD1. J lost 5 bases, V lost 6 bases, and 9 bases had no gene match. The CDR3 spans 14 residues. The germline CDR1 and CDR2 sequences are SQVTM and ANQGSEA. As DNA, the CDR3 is TGCAGCGTCCCCAATTCGGGACAGGGGACTGAAGCTTTCTTT. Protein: CSVPNSGQGTEAFF.

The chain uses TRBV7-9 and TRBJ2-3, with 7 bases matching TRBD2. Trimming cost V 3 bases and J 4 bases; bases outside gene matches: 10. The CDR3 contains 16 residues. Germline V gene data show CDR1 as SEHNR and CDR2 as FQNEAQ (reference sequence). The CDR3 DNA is TGTGCCAGCAGCTTGACGGGGGGTTTCCCTTCAGATACGCAGTATTTT. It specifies CASSLTGGFPSDTQYF.

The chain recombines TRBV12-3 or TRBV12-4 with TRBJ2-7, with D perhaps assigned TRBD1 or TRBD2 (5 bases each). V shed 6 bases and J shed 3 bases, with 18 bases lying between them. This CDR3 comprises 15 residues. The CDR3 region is CASSPGPPSLYEQYF. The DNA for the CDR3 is TGTGCCAGCAGCCCGGGACCTCCAAGCCTCTACGAGCAGTACTTC.

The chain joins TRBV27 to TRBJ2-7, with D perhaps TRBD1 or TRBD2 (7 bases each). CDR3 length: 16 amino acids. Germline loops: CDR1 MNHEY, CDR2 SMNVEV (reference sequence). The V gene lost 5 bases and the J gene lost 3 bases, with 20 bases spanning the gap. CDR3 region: CASSPPGGEGFYEQYF. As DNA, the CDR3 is TGTGCCAGCAGTCCCCCAGGGGGGGAGGGATTCTACGAGCAGTACTTC.

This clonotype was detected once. This CDR3 is CASSFEGTGELFF. The CDR3 DNA sequence: TGTGCCAGCAGTTTCGAGGGCACCGGGGAGCTGTTTTTT. This chain joins TRBV27 and TRBJ2-2; D possibly corresponds to TRBD2 (5 bases). Germline CDR1 and CDR2: MNHEY and SMNVEV (reference sequence). Trimming stripped 3 bases from V and 4 bases from J, with 6 bases between. The CDR3 extends over 13 amino acids.